One sample yielded the 21 T cell receptor beta chains listed below, sequenced in a study of blood T cell repertoires in COVID-19. TCRdb keeps only in-frame clones here, not all; method: immunoSEQ multiplex PCR. The sample lists nearly 250,000 clones, approximately 85% seen once, with more than 2% in the top ten. The sample comprised PBMCs or T cells enriched from blood (not recorded which). The receptors were gathered from a woman aged 45 to 65 who had recovered from COVID-19.

V and J are TRBV6-2 or TRBV6-3 and TRBJ2-1; unclear D gene. Looked up from germline, CDR1 is MNHEY and CDR2 is SVGEGT. The CDR3 runs 15 residues. Trimming took off 2 bases at V and 0 bases at J, with 8 bases between the two ends. The CDR3 is CASSYLPSSYNEQFF. CDR3 sequence (DNA): TGTGCCAGCAGTTACCTCCCGAGCTCCTACAATGAGCAGTTCTTC.

The chain combines TRBV7-3 with TRBJ2-3, with TRBD2 identical over 9 bases. The CDR3 runs 16 residues. Trimming at V came to 2 bases and at J to 1 base, leaving 4 bases not matched to a gene. Looked up from germline, CDR1 is SGHTA and CDR2 is FQGTGA. As DNA, the CDR3 is TGTGCCAGCAGCTTACTGCCTAGCGGGGGCACAGATACGCAGTATTTT. It specifies CASSLLPSGGTDTQYF. Variable domain in full (rest from reference TRBV7-3 and TRBJ2-3): GAGVSQTPSNKVTEKGKYVELRCDPISGHTALYWYRQSLGQGPEFLIYFQGTGAADDSGLPNDRFFAVRPEGSVSTLKIQRTERGDSAVYLCASSLLPSGGTDTQYFGPGTRLTVL.

The chain employs TRBV19 and TRBJ2-1, with 7 bases matching TRBD1. The CDR3 is 15 residues long. V was pared by 5 bases and J by 2 bases, with 6 bases of the junction left unmatched. Per the germline V gene, CDR1 is LNHDA and CDR2 is SQIVND (reference sequence). This chain's CDR3 is CASSPRDSTYNEQFF. CDR3 coding DNA: TGTGCCAGTAGTCCTAGGGACAGCACCTACAATGAGCAGTTCTTC. Looking up the rest from reference TRBV19 and TRBJ2-1 gives the full variable domain: DGGITQSPKYLFRKEGQNVTLSCEQNLNHDAMYWYRQDPGQGLRLIYYSQIVNDFQKGDIAEGYSVSREKKESFPLTVTSAQKNPTAFYLCASSPRDSTYNEQFFGPGTRLTVL.

This sequence joins TRBV15 and TRBJ2-7; 7 bases match TRBD1. V was pared by 4 bases and J by 3 bases, with 15 bases of the junction left unmatched. CDR1 and CDR2 from the germline V gene are LNHNV and YYDKDF (reference sequence). The CDR3 loop spans 17 amino acids. The CDR3 spells CATSTDQSGTAFYEQYF. CDR3 nucleotides: TGTGCCACCAGCACGGACCAGTCCGGGACAGCGTTCTACGAGCAGTACTTC. Combining the CDR3 with reference TRBV15 and TRBJ2-7 gives the whole variable domain DAMVIQNPRYQVTQFGKPVTLSCSQTLNHNVMYWYQQKSSQAPKLLFHYYDKDFNNEADTPDNFQSRRPNTSFCFLDIRSPGLGDTAMYLCATSTDQSGTAFYEQYFGPGTRLTVT.

The chain links TRBV11-3 to TRBJ2-1; D is unresolved. Germline assignment: CDR1 SGHNT and CDR2 YENEEA. The germline V and J ends were trimmed by 5 bases and 2 bases, with 10 bases remaining between them. The CDR3 has 14 residues. The CDR3 DNA is TGTGCCAGCAGCAACAGACACCCCTACAATGAGCAGTTCTTC. Translated: CASSNRHPYNEQFF.

The chain recombines TRBV7-3 with TRBJ2-2; weak D call: TRBD2 (6 bases). Germline V gene data show CDR1 as SGHTA and CDR2 as FQGTGA. The CDR3 sequence is 14 residues long. Trimming removed 5 bases at V and 4 bases at J, with 11 bases between. CDR3 loop: CASSPAGGTGELFF. The CDR3 nucleotides read TGTGCCAGCAGCCCAGCCGGGGGCACCGGGGAGCTGTTTTTT.

This chain connects TRBV7-2 to TRBJ2-1, with 8 positions matching TRBD1. Germline lookup yields CDR1 SGHTA and CDR2 FQGNSA. The CDR3 contains 15 residues. The V segment lost 3 bases and the J segment 6 bases; nucleotides outside the gene matches: 7. The CDR3 region has the DNA TGTGCCAGCAGCTTGCAGACAGGGGTGGGCAATGAGCAGTTCTTC. Protein sequence: CASSLQTGVGNEQFF.

V gene TRBV30 combines with J gene TRBJ1-6; the match to TRBD1 covers 7 bases. CDR1 and CDR2 (germline): GTSNPN, SVGIG (reference sequence). J gave up 5 bases and V 5 bases, and 9 bases lay outside the gene matches. The CDR3 loop spans 15 amino acids. This CDR3 reads CAWCPGQSNNSPLHF. CDR3 coding DNA: TGTGCCTGGTGTCCGGGACAGTCTAATAATTCACCCCTCCACTTT.

Written as DNA, the CDR3 is TGTGCCAGTAGTATACCGGGACAGCAAGAAGCTTTCTTT. This gives the protein CASSIPGQQEAFF. This sequence joins TRBV19 and TRBJ1-1; 7 bases are a match to TRBD1. Unmatched junction bases numbered 5, after V lost 2 bases and J lost 8 bases. Germline assignment: CDR1 LNHDA and CDR2 SQIVND (reference sequence). This CDR3 comprises 13 residues. The full variable domain, its missing parts supplied by reference TRBV19 and TRBJ1-1, is DGGITQSPKYLFRKEGQNVTLSCEQNLNHDAMYWYRQDPGQGLRLIYYSQIVNDFQKGDIAEGYSVSREKKESFPLTVTSAQKNPTAFYLCASSIPGQQEAFFGQGTRLTVV.

The CDR3 reads CASSLGRDSNQPQHF. The CDR3 DNA is TGTGCCAGCTCACTCGGCAGGGATAGCAATCAGCCCCAGCATTTT. The gene calls are TRBV18 and TRBJ1-5, with D maybe TRBD1 (5 bases). Trimming cost V 4 bases and J 0 bases, with 10 bases left between them. The CDR3 runs 15 residues. The germline V gene has CDR1 KGHSH and CDR2 LQKENI.

The chain carries TRBV10-3 and TRBJ1-2; the D gene is possibly TRBD1 (5 bases). Trimming left V 10 bases short and J 4 bases short, with 13 bases between. The germline V gene encodes CDR1 ENHRY and CDR2 SYGVKD. The CDR3 spans 12 residues. CDR3 loop: CATGQEIYGYTF. The CDR3 DNA follows: TGTGCCACAGGACAAGAGATCTATGGCTACACCTTC.

The chain links TRBV28 to TRBJ1-2; no firm D call. CDR3 length: 15 residues. Germline V CDR1 and CDR2: MDHEN, SYDVKM. Trimming pared 4 bases from V and 6 bases from J, leaving 18 bases between. The CDR3 loop is CASSSPRVALHGYTF. CDR3 coding DNA: TGTGCCAGCAGTTCCCCGCGGGTGGCGCTTCATGGCTACACCTTC.

This clone was recorded a few times. The rearrangement uses TRBV14 and TRBJ1-6, with 7 bases that match TRBD1. This CDR3 spans 16 amino acids. The ends lost 4 bases at V and 6 bases at J; junction bases unmatched: 9. Germline V gene sequence: CDR1 SGHDN, CDR2 FVKESK. The CDR3 here is CASSPADRKVNSPLHF. The CDR3 DNA reads TGTGCCAGCAGCCCCGCGGACAGGAAGGTTAATTCACCCCTCCACTTT.

This sequence joins TRBV6-2 or TRBV6-3 and TRBJ1-5; 9 bases fit TRBD1. The CDR3 runs 16 residues. V was pared by 5 bases and J by 2 bases, with 7 bases of the junction left unmatched. Germline V gene data show CDR1 as MNHEY and CDR2 as SVGEGT. This CDR3 reads CASSQMTGGRNQPQHF. DNA for the CDR3: TGTGCCAGCAGTCAAATGACAGGGGGGCGCAATCAGCCCCAGCATTTT.

This clone appeared a few times. The rearrangement uses TRBV24-1 and TRBJ1-3, with 8 bases aligning to TRBD1. Germline CDR1 KGHDR, CDR2 SFDVKD. After removal of 3 bases from V and 4 bases from J, the junction contained 1 base not matched to a gene. The length of the CDR3 is 14 residues. DNA of the CDR3: TGTGCCACCAGTGATCGGACAGGGGGAAACACCATATATTTT. Its protein product is CATSDRTGGNTIYF.

The genes are TRBV30 and TRBJ1-1, with D maybe TRBD1 (5 bases). V was cut by 4 bases and J by 0 bases, with 12 bases left in between. The CDR3 runs 14 residues. The germline CDR1 and CDR2 sequences are GTSNPN and SVGIG (reference sequence). CDR3 DNA: TGTGCCTGGACTCGACAGACCTTGAACACTGAAGCTTTCTTT. Translating it yields CAWTRQTLNTEAFF.

The chain carries TRBV7-8 and TRBJ1-5, with D possibly matching TRBD1 (6 bases). The germline CDR1 and CDR2 sequences are SGHVS and FQNEAQ. Trimming removed 0 bases from V and 7 bases from J, with 13 bases in between. CDR3 length equals 15 residues. CDR3 coding DNA: TGTGCCAGCAGCTTAGCAGCGAGGGGGACCCAGCCCCAGCATTTT. Translation gives CASSLAARGTQPQHF.

The rearrangement joins TRBV18 to TRBJ1-6; D may be TRBD1 (6 bases). CDR1 KGHSH and CDR2 LQKENI come from the germline V gene. V was pared by 6 bases and J by 14 bases, with 17 bases between. The CDR3 is made up of 13 amino acids. CDR3 DNA sequence: TGTGCCAGCTCCGACCGTGGACAGTCGACCCTCCACTTT. It yields the protein CASSDRGQSTLHF.

The V call is TRBV3-1 (or the pseudogene TRBV3-2), the J call TRBJ2-5; 11 nucleotides line up with TRBD2. Germline V gene data show CDR1 as LGHDT and CDR2 as YNNKEL (reference sequence). After removal of 4 bases from V and 4 bases from J, the junction contained 5 bases not matched to a gene. This CDR3 region has 15 residues. The CDR3 is CASSLRLAGSETQYF. The CDR3 coding sequence is TGTGCCAGCAGCCTTCGACTAGCGGGATCAGAGACCCAGTACTTC.

The chain joins TRBV11-2 to TRBJ2-7; 9 bases align to TRBD1. The germline V gene has CDR1 SGHAT and CDR2 FQNNGV. The V gene end was trimmed by 1 base and the J gene end by 3 bases; junction bases not matched to a gene: 10. The CDR3 runs to 17 residues. CDR3 protein: CASSLGDWTGDYYEQYF. DNA of the CDR3: TGTGCCAGCAGCTTAGGAGATTGGACAGGGGATTACTACGAGCAGTACTTC.

The chain links TRBV11-3 to TRBJ2-1; D is uncertain. Germline lookup yields CDR1 SGHNT and CDR2 YENEEA. The CDR3 has 13 amino acids. Trimming stripped 4 bases from V and 3 bases from J, with 7 bases between. The CDR3 DNA reads as TGTGCCAGCAGCTCGACTCTCTACAATGAGCAGTTCTTC. Its translation: CASSSTLYNEQFF. Full variable domain (remainder filled in from reference TRBV11-3 and TRBJ2-1): EAGVVQSPRYKIIEKKQPVAFWCNPISGHNTLYWYLQNLGQGPELLIRYENEEAVDDSQLPKDRFSAERLKGVDSTLKIQPAELGDSAVYLCASSSTLYNEQFFGPGTRLTVL.